The clone carrying this TCR beta chain came up many times. As yet, its antigen is unknown. Time point described: healthy volunteer bleed at 2 weeks. Unseparated into fractions, whole blood served as the source from which total RNA was extracted. The data were taken from a study of human T cells and chemical hapten exposure. Study-wide points: TCRs exceeding 1 in 1000 frequency stayed unchanged with DPC sensitization.

Per the study methods: From around 25,000 to 690,000 TCRs were found per sample, with a median of 95,638. TCRdb used MiXCR to reprocess the RACE reads, holding one entry per CDR3 protein. TCRdb, not the original authors, processed these V and J calls. The table has 49,000 or so distinct CDR3 sequences, 3.5% to 4.5% seen once. The TCR comes from a human donor in good health. Some clones in this sample may be carry-over from other donors' samples. The sequenced material came from whole blood.

The CDR3 is CSAGGPGLYTQYF. The CDR3 coding sequence is TGCAGTGCAGGGGGACCGGGACTATATACGCAGTATTTT. The chain couples TRBV20-1 to TRBJ2-3; perhaps TRBD2 as D (7 bases). Germline V gene data show CDR1 as DFQATT and CDR2 as SNEGSKA (reference sequence). V was clipped by 6 bases and J by 7 bases, with 17 bases between them. The CDR3 loop spans 13 amino acids.